One TCR beta chain is described in this entry. The data belong to a study of blood T cell repertoires in COVID-19. Overall study: The study drew acute and convalescent COVID-19 samples from the United States, Italy and Spain. T cells, B-cell-depleted T cells, or PBMCs supplied cDNA or gDNA.

Authors' analysis steps: Reference gene primer amplification gave nucleated cell count estimates. Measured with immunoSEQ multiplex PCR; TCRdb has only the in-frame clones, and not every one. D and trimming come from the DNA, and the V and J calls and clone size come from that table. Of approximately 90,000 clones in the sample, about 74% were seen once. The V gene's germline CDR1 is SGHTA and CDR2 FQGNSA. CDR3 length: 16 amino acids. The trim removed 0 bases at V and 1 base at J, leaving 2 bases unmatched. The TCR originated in a human donor in a cohort sampled during active COVID-19. The chain links TRBV7-2 to TRBJ2-3; 9 bases agree with TRBD2. Specimen: peripheral blood. In DNA, the CDR3 is TGTGCCAGCAGCTTAGCCGGCGGGGGGGGCACAGATACGCAGTATTTT. It encodes CASSLAGGGGTDTQYF.